The 26 T cell receptor beta chains listed next were all sequenced from one sample in a study of blood T cell repertoires in COVID-19. Assay: immunoSEQ multiplex PCR; the TCRdb copy retains only in-frame clones and omits some. The sample lists 250,000 or so clones; around 89% were seen once. The specimen was PBMCs or T cells enriched from blood (not recorded which). The receptors were sampled from a woman in her forties with acute COVID-19.

The chain is built from TRBV25-1 and TRBJ1-1; D is perhaps TRBD1 (6 bases). V was trimmed by 1 base and J by 1 base, leaving 10 bases between them. Germline-derived CDR1 and CDR2 are MGHDK and SYGVNS. This CDR3 has 15 amino acids. CDR3 nucleotide sequence: TGTGCCAGCAGTGAATTAGGGGGGGGGAACACTGAAGCTTTCTTT. Translation: CASSELGGGNTEAFF. The full variable domain, rest sourced from reference TRBV25-1 and TRBJ1-1, is EADIYQTPRYLVIGTGKKITLECSQTMGHDKMYWYQQDPGMELHLIHYSYGVNSTEKGDLSSESTVSRIRTEHFPLTLESARPSHTSQYLCASSELGGGNTEAFFGQGTRLTVV.

The V and J genes are TRBV5-1 and TRBJ2-1; D is uncertain. V was trimmed by 1 base and J by 6 bases, leaving 11 bases between them. Germline-derived CDR1 and CDR2 are SGHRS and YFSETQ. The CDR3 runs 14 residues. CDR3: CASSLSSGSNEQFF. CDR3 sequence (DNA): TGCGCCAGCAGCTTGTCTTCGGGTTCCAATGAGCAGTTCTTC.

This chain joins TRBV4-2 and TRBJ2-5; unclear D gene. Germline V gene lookup returns CDR1 LGHNA and CDR2 YNFKEQ. V was clipped by 4 bases and J by 0 bases, with 6 bases between them. This CDR3 region has 13 residues. CDR3 residues: CASSPPYQETQYF. CDR3 DNA: TGTGCCAGCAGCCCCCCGTACCAAGAGACCCAGTACTTC.

The chain couples TRBV5-6 to TRBJ1-1; 8 nucleotides agree with TRBD1. This CDR3 comprises 14 residues. Germline-derived CDR1 and CDR2 are SGHDT and YYEEEE. V was pared by 4 bases and J by 10 bases, with 12 bases of the junction left unmatched. The CDR3 protein is CASSLQGQGSGAFF. CDR3 in DNA: TGTGCCAGCAGCCTCCAAGGACAGGGAAGCGGAGCTTTCTTT.

CDR3 sequence: CASTRTGGSTDTQYF. The DNA for the CDR3 is TGTGCCAGTACCCGGACAGGGGGAAGCACAGATACGCAGTATTTT. The V and J genes are TRBV19 and TRBJ2-3; 10 bases are a match to TRBD1. Trimming took 7 bases from V and 0 from J; bases not matched to a gene: 4. The V gene's germline CDR1 is LNHDA and CDR2 SQIVND (reference sequence). CDR3 size: 15 residues.

The V call is TRBV4-3, the J call TRBJ2-6; a possible D gene is TRBD2 (6 bases). From germline, CDR1 is LGHNA and CDR2 YSLEER. CDR3 length equals 18 residues. Trimming left V 0 bases short and J 0 bases short, with 12 bases between. The CDR3 DNA sequence: TGCGCCAGCAGCCAAGAGGAGGGGTCGAGCTCTGGGGCCAACGTCCTGACTTTC. Protein product: CASSQEEGSSSGANVLTF.

The chain recombines TRBV11-3 with TRBJ2-2; D is possibly TRBD1 (6 bases). CDR3 length: 14 residues. V was shortened by 5 bases and J by 0 bases, with 7 bases between the two germline ends. Germline CDR1 and CDR2: SGHNT and YENEEA. Written as DNA, the CDR3 is TGTGCCAGCAGCCGGACAGCGAACACCGGGGAGCTGTTTTTT. This encodes CASSRTANTGELFF.

The chain couples TRBV9 to TRBJ2-1; 7 positions match TRBD2. Trimming at V came to 0 bases and at J to 1 base, leaving 1 base not matched to a gene. The CDR3 runs 15 residues. Germline lookup yields CDR1 SGDLS and CDR2 YYNGEE. The CDR3 sequence is CASSVDGGSYNEQFF. The CDR3 bases are TGTGCCAGCAGCGTAGACGGGGGGTCCTACAATGAGCAGTTCTTC.

This sequence joins TRBV5-1 and TRBJ2-1; D is perhaps TRBD1 (6 bases). This CDR3 region has 15 residues. Deletions cut 4 bases from V and 9 bases from J, with 20 bases between. CDR1 is SGHRS, CDR2 YFSETQ, per germline. The CDR3 bases are TGCGCCAGCAGCACAGGGTCGGGGTGGAAGAGTGAGCAGTTCTTC. The encoded protein is CASSTGSGWKSEQFF.

A few counts support this clone. The DNA of the CDR3 is TGTGCCAGCAGCGGGACACTCGGAAACACCATATATTTT. As protein: CASSGTLGNTIYF. This chain links TRBV5-5 with TRBJ1-3, with D tentatively TRBD1 (6 bases). CDR3 length: 13 amino acids. Germline V gene sequence: CDR1 SGHKS, CDR2 YYEKEE (reference sequence). V was pared by 4 bases and J by 4 bases, with 9 bases between.

CDR3 bases: TGTGCCAGCAGCCCACTAAATGCAGGGGGTGAGACCCAGTACTTC. Its protein is CASSPLNAGGETQYF. The chain joins TRBV14 to TRBJ2-5; the match to TRBD1 covers 7 bases. There are 15 residues in the CDR3. Germline V gene lookup returns CDR1 SGHDN and CDR2 FVKESK. J was trimmed by 5 bases and V by 4 bases; bases with no gene match: 10.

The J gene is TRBJ2-5, the V gene TRBV12-5, with D unclear. The CDR3 consists of 14 residues. CDR1 LGHNT and CDR2 FRNRAP come from the germline V gene. The germline V and J ends were trimmed by 2 bases and 1 base, with 8 bases remaining between them. Here the CDR3 reads CASGLPHSQETQYF. CDR3 coding DNA: TGTGCTAGTGGTTTGCCCCACAGCCAAGAGACCCAGTACTTC. Variable domain in full (rest from reference TRBV12-5 and TRBJ2-5): DARVTQTPRHKVTEMGQEVTMRCQPILGHNTVFWYRQTMMQGLELLAYFRNRAPLDDSGMPKDRFSAEMPDATLATLKIQPSEPRDSAVYFCASGLPHSQETQYFGPGTRLLVL.

The chain uses TRBV7-8 and TRBJ1-5; TRBD1 is a possible D gene (6 bases). In germline, CDR1 is SGHVS, CDR2 FQNEAQ. Trimming pared 5 bases from V and 2 bases from J, leaving 10 bases between. The CDR3 is 14 residues long. The CDR3 spells CASSVQGGNQPQHF. The CDR3 coding sequence is TGTGCCAGCAGCGTACAGGGAGGCAATCAGCCCCAGCATTTT.

CDR3 in DNA: TGTGCCAGCAGCAGGCCCTTTGGGCGCTCGTACAATGAGCAGTTCTTC. Translating gives CASSRPFGRSYNEQFF. The V gene is TRBV14, the J gene TRBJ2-1; unclear D gene. CDR3 length: 16 amino acids. Trimming stripped 5 bases from V and 4 bases from J, with 18 bases between. In germline, CDR1 is SGHDN, CDR2 FVKESK.

This rearrangement joins TRBV10-2 to TRBJ2-7, with 7 positions matching TRBD1. V shed 7 bases, J shed 9 bases, and the junction held 12 bases outside the gene matches. Looked up from germline, CDR1 is WSHSY and CDR2 is SAAADI. CDR3 length equals 13 residues. The CDR3 DNA reads TGCGCCAGCATCCCAGACAGGGCCGATGGGCAGTACTTC. Its protein is CASIPDRADGQYF.

The chain couples TRBV18 to TRBJ1-1; D perhaps matches TRBD1 (5 bases). V lost 1 base and J 5 bases, leaving 11 bases between the germline ends. Germline V gene lookup returns CDR1 KGHSH and CDR2 LQKENI. There are 14 residues in the CDR3. CDR3 in amino acids: CASSPLDRTTEAFF. CDR3 coding DNA: TGTGCCAGCTCACCACTTGACCGGACAACTGAAGCTTTCTTT.

The V gene is TRBV6-4, the J gene TRBJ2-7; TRBD2 is a possible D gene (5 bases). The CDR3 contains 14 residues. Germline V gene lookup returns CDR1 MRHNA and CDR2 SNTAGT. Between the trimmed V and J ends, which lost 4 bases and 0 bases, there was a span of 10 bases. The CDR3 spells CASSVGSSSYEQYV. Here the CDR3 DNA reads TGTGCCAGCAGTGTAGGGAGTAGCTCCTACGAGCAGTACGTC.

This clone appeared a few times. The chain links TRBV15 to TRBJ1-3; 8 bases map to TRBD1. CDR3 length equals 15 residues. Germline V gene data show CDR1 as LNHNV and CDR2 as YYDKDF (reference sequence). The V gene end was trimmed by 5 bases and the J gene end by 5 bases; junction bases not matched to a gene: 8. The CDR3 loop reads CATSPDRVSRNTIYF. In DNA, the CDR3 is TGTGCCACCAGCCCGGACAGGGTCAGTAGAAACACCATATATTTT.

The chain links TRBV4-3 to TRBJ1-2; weak D call: TRBD1 (5 bases). V lost 0 bases and J 7 bases, leaving 9 bases between the germline ends. The V gene's germline CDR1 is LGHNA and CDR2 YSLEER. This CDR3 contains 13 residues. Here the CDR3 reads CASSQDREVGYTF. CDR3 DNA sequence: TGCGCCAGCAGCCAAGACAGGGAGGTTGGCTACACCTTC.

The rearrangement links TRBV21-1 to TRBJ2-7; whether TRBD1, the table's D call, matches the DNA was not checked. TRBV21-1 is noted as a pseudogene. The CDR3 runs to 17 residues. CDR3 nucleotide sequence: TGTGCCAGCAGCCGGGTGAGGAACAGGGGGTCCTCCTACGAGCAGTACTTC. This codes for CASSRVRNRGSSYEQYF.

The chain combines TRBV2 with TRBJ1-5; 11 positions agree with TRBD1. J lost 3 bases, V lost 8 bases, and 3 bases had no gene match. This CDR3 comprises 14 residues. Looked up from germline, CDR1 is SNHLY and CDR2 is FYNNEI. The CDR3 bases are TGTGCCAGCCGGACAGGGGGCGTCAATCAGCCCCAGCATTTT. This encodes CASRTGGVNQPQHF.

This clone was recorded once. The J gene is TRBJ1-6, the V gene TRBV2, with D perhaps matching TRBD1 (5 bases). Deletions cut 6 bases from V and 10 bases from J, with 16 bases between. The length of the CDR3 is 14 residues. Per the germline V gene, CDR1 is SNHLY and CDR2 is FYNNEI. CDR3 loop: CASSMTASESPLHF. DNA of the CDR3: TGTGCCAGCAGCATGACAGCGAGTGAATCACCCCTCCACTTT.

The chain carries TRBV25-1 and TRBJ1-6, with D perhaps matching TRBD1 (6 bases). The CDR3 consists of 15 residues. The germline CDR1 and CDR2 sequences are MGHDK and SYGVNS. V was cut by 2 bases and J by 7 bases, with 12 bases left in between. Written as DNA, the CDR3 is TGTGCCAGCAGTGAAGGCGGACAGAGGAATTCACCCCTCCACTTT. This translates into CASSEGGQRNSPLHF.

This sequence joins TRBV30 and TRBJ2-1; 10 bases are a match to TRBD1. Germline-derived CDR1 and CDR2 are GTSNPN and SVGIG (reference sequence). Unmatched junction bases numbered 25, after V lost 5 bases and J lost 0 bases. CDR3 length equals 22 residues. The CDR3 sequence: CAWPSELSTGGRAGSSYNEQFF. The CDR3 DNA reads as TGTGCCTGGCCTTCAGAACTATCGACAGGGGGCAGGGCGGGTAGCTCCTACAATGAGCAGTTCTTC.

V usage is TRBV27 and J usage is TRBJ2-3; 7 bases fit TRBD2. The CDR3 is 15 residues long. With 7 bases clipped from V and 7 bases from J, the junction kept 14 bases outside the gene matches. Germline loops: CDR1 MNHEY, CDR2 SMNVEV (reference sequence). The CDR3 protein is CASTLREGKTYTQYF. The CDR3 nucleotides are TGTGCCAGCACCCTCAGGGAGGGAAAAACATATACGCAGTATTTT.

V is TRBV5-1 and J is TRBJ1-5; D might be TRBD1 (6 bases). Germline V lookup: CDR1 SGHRS, CDR2 YFSETQ. The CDR3 is 15 amino acids. The V and J ends lost 0 bases and 5 bases respectively, with 12 bases between them. The CDR3 nucleotides read TGCGCCAGCAGCTTGGACGGGACAAGTTATCAGCCCCAGCATTTT. Its protein is CASSLDGTSYQPQHF.